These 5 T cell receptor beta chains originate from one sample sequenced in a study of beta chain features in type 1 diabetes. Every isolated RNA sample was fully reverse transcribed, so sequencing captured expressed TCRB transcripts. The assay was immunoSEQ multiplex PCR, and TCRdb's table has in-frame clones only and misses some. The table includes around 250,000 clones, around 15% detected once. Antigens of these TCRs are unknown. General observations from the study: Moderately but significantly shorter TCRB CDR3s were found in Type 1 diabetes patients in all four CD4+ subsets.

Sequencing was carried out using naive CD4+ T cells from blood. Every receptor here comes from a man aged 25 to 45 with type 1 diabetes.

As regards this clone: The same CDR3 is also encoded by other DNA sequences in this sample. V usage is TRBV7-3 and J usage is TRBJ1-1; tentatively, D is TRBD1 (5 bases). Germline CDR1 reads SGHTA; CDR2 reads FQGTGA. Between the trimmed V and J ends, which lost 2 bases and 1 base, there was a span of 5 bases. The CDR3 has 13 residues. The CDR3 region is CASSLDRNTEAFF. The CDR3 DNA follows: TGTGCCAGCAGCTTAGACAGGAACACTGAAGCTTTCTTT.

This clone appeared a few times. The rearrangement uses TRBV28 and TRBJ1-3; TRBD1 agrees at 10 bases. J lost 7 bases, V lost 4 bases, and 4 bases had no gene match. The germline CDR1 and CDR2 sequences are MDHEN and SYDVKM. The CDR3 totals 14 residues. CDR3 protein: CASSSGQGWNTIYF. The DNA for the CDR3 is TGTGCCAGCAGTTCGGGACAGGGGTGGAACACCATATATTTT.

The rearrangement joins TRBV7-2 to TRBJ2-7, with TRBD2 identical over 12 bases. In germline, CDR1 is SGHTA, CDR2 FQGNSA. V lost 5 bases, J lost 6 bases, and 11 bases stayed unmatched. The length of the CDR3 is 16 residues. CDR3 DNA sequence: TGTGCCAGCAGCCTTGGACTAGCGGGACTGTTGGGCGAGCAGTACTTC. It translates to CASSLGLAGLLGEQYF. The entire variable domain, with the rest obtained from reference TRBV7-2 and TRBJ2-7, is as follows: GAGVSQSPSNKVTEKGKDVELRCDPISGHTALYWYRQSLGQGLEFLIYFQGNSAPDKSGLPSDRFSAERTGGSVSTLTIQRTQQEDSAVYLCASSLGLAGLLGEQYFGPGTRLTVT.

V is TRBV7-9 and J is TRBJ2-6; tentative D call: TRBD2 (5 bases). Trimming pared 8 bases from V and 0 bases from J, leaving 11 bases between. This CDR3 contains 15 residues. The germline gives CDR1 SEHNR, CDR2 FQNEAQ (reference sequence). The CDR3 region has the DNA TGTGCCAGCTTTGGACGGGGCTCTGGGGCCAACGTCCTGACTTTC. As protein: CASFGRGSGANVLTF.

The CDR3 is CASSLALRSEQYF. As DNA, the CDR3 is TGTGCCAGCAGCTTGGCCCTAAGGAGCGAGCAGTACTTC. This chain links TRBV5-4 with TRBJ2-7, with D hard to call. V lost 0 bases and J 6 bases, leaving 10 bases between the germline ends. The V gene's germline CDR1 is SGHNT and CDR2 YYREEE (reference sequence). The CDR3 extends over 13 amino acids.